This T cell receptor (beta chain) stems from a study of CXCR3-negative and CXCR3-positive naive CD8 T cells. Findings of the study overall: Greater hydrophobicity was found in TRB CDR3s of CXCR3-positive naive cells than of CXCR3-negative naive cells. Diversity in memory CD8+ cells fell much lower than the comparably high levels seen in both naive subsets.

Germline lookup yields CDR1 MGHRA and CDR2 YSYEKL. This CDR3 spans 17 amino acids. To note about this clonotype: The antigen is undetermined.

With UMI labels, 5' RACE was used to prepare the TRB cDNA libraries. Reprocessing the 5' RACE reads, TCRdb reports a single entry for every CDR3 protein and omits DNA. The specimen's table records some 130,000 distinct CDR3 sequences. This TCR came from a human donor in good health. Some clones in this sample may be carry-over from other donors' samples. The genes are TRBV4-1 and TRBJ1-3; with no DNA, the TCRdb D assignment of TRBD1 cannot be verified. The sequenced sample was naive CXCR3- CD8+ T cells from blood. Subset indicated: CD45RO-CCR7+CD27+CD95- naive CD8+ T cells lacking CXCR3 (TNR3-). The CDR3: CASSPVGGLASGNTIYF.